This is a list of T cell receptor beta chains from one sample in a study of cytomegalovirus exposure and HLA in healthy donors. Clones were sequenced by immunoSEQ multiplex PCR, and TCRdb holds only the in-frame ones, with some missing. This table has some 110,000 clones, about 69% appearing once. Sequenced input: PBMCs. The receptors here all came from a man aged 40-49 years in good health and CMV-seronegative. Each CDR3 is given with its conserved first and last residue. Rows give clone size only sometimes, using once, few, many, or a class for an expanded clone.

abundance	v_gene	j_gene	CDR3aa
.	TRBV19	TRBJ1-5	CASSIRGAGQPQHF
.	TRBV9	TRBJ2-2	CASSVRENTGELFF
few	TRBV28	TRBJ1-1	CASRPAGQGSAFF
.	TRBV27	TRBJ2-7	CASSLFPGIGEQYF
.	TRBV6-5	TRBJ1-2	CASSLGPRAFGYTF
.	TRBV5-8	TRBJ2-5	CASSSPPGTGQETQYF
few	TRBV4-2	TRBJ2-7	CASSVQVRYEQYF
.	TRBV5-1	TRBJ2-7	CASSLGVGGGGEQYF
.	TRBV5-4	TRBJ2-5	CASSLVGQGPIQETQYF
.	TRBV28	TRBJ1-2	CASSSNLDRAYGYTF